This T cell receptor beta chain emerged from a study of T cell repertoires in ileal Crohn's disease. CDR1 and CDR2 from the germline V gene are MNHEY and SVGAGI. This CDR3 spans 15 amino acids. Trimming left V 2 bases short and J 1 base short, with 9 bases between. Repertoires were generated with immunoSEQ multiplex PCR, while TCRdb's copy carries only in-frame clones and drops some. The sample lists about 14,000 clones, 60% to 85% seen once, with approximately 4% in the top ten. The sample consisted of ileal tissue. The receptor was derived from an adult with Crohn's disease. The chain uses TRBV6-5 and TRBJ2-1; tentative D call: TRBD1 (6 bases). For the CDR3, the DNA is TGTGCCAGCAGTTACCGCAGGGGATCCTACAATGAGCAGTTCTTC. The encoded protein is CASSYRRGSYNEQFF.